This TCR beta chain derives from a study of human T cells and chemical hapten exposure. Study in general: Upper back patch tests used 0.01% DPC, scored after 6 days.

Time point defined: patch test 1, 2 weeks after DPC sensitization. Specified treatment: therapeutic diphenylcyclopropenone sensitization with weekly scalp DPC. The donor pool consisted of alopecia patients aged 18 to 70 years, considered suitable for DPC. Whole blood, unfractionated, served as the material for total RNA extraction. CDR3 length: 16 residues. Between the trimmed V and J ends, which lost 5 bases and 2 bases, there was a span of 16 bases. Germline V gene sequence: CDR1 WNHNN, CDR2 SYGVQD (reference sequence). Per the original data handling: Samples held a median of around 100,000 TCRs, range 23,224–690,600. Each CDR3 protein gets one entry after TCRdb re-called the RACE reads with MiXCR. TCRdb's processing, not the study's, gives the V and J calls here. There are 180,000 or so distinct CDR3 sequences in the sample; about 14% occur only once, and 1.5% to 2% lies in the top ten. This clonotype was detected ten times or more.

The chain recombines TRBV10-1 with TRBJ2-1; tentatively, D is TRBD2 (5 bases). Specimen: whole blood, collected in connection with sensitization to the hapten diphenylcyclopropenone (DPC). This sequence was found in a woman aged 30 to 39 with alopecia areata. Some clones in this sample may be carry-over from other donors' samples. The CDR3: CASSRGPTMAYNEQFF. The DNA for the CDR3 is TGCGCCAGCAGTAGAGGGCCTACTATGGCCTACAATGAGCAGTTCTTC.